Each of the 13 T cell receptor beta chains below was sequenced from the same sample in a study of OX40 agonist ivuxolimab in advanced cancers. Profiling relied on immunoSEQ multiplex PCR, and the TCRdb table lists in-frame clones only, not all of them. The top ten clones hold approximately 2% of a sample with about 50,000 clones, about four fifths of them seen once. Sequenced here: CD4+ or CD8+ T cells sorted from blood, sampled in a trial of the OX40 agonist ivuxolimab. These receptors all stem from an adult with an advanced solid tumor such as melanoma, head and neck, liver or kidney cancer.

This clone has only a few counts. The rearrangement links TRBV9 to TRBJ1-4; 10 nucleotides line up with TRBD1. The trim removed 2 bases at V and 4 bases at J, leaving 8 bases unmatched. Germline V gene sequence: CDR1 SGDLS, CDR2 YYNGEE. The CDR3 runs to 17 residues. The CDR3 is CASSVGTGEAFNEKLFF. In nucleotides, the CDR3 is TGTGCCAGCAGCGTTGGGACAGGGGAGGCATTTAATGAAAAACTGTTTTTT.

The V call is TRBV18, the J call TRBJ2-5; D not certain. CDR1 is KGHSH and CDR2 is LQKENI in the germline V gene. V was trimmed by 2 bases and J by 1 base, leaving 5 bases between them. This CDR3 contains 13 residues. The CDR3 region is CASSPGVQETQYF. Here the CDR3 DNA reads TGTGCCAGCTCACCAGGCGTCCAAGAGACCCAGTACTTC.

This clone was detected only a few times. The chain combines TRBV4-1 with TRBJ2-7; possibly TRBD1 for D (6 bases). The CDR3 covers 15 residues. V lost 4 bases to trimming and J lost 9 bases, with 22 bases between them. Germline lookup yields CDR1 MGHRA and CDR2 YSYEKL. For the CDR3, the DNA is TGCGCCAGCAGCCCGCATGGGACATCTCCTGAGGGGCAGTACTTC. Its protein product is CASSPHGTSPEGQYF.

The rearrangement joins TRBV21-1 to TRBJ2-5; the table's D call, TRBD1, was not checked against the DNA. TRBV21-1 is given as a pseudogene. CDR3 length: 14 residues. CDR3 bases: TGTGCCAGCAGGCGGACAGGGGTTCAGGAGACCCAGTACTTC. This gives the protein CASRRTGVQETQYF.

The V and J genes are TRBV7-2 and TRBJ1-2; TRBD1 agrees at 7 bases. V lost 5 bases, J lost 8 bases, and 11 bases stayed unmatched. Germline CDR1 is SGHTA and CDR2 is FQGNSA. The CDR3 totals 14 residues. In nucleotides, the CDR3 is TGTGCCAGCAGCCGGGACAGAACCTTAGGAGGCTACACCTTC. It codes for CASSRDRTLGGYTF. Based on the CDR3 plus reference TRBV7-2 and TRBJ1-2, the full variable domain is GAGVSQSPSNKVTEKGKDVELRCDPISGHTALYWYRQSLGQGLEFLIYFQGNSAPDKSGLPSDRFSAERTGGSVSTLTIQRTQQEDSAVYLCASSRDRTLGGYTFGSGTRLTVV.

The genes are TRBV5-4 and TRBJ2-5, with no clear D. Germline CDR1 SGHNT, CDR2 YYREEE (reference sequence). V lost 3 bases, J lost 7 bases, and 13 bases lay in between. The length of the CDR3 is 13 residues. The CDR3, as DNA: TGTGCCAGCAGCTCCGGTGACTTCGGGACCCAGTACTTC. It translates to CASSSGDFGTQYF.

There are a few counts of this clone. V and J are TRBV5-1 and TRBJ1-2; D is ambiguous. This CDR3 has 14 residues. Germline CDR1 reads SGHRS; CDR2 reads YFSETQ. The germline V and J ends were trimmed by 0 bases and 4 bases, with 10 bases remaining between them. CDR3 DNA: TGCGCCAGCAGCTTGGGTAGCCAGATCTATGGCTACACCTTC. It codes for CASSLGSQIYGYTF. The whole variable domain, remainder taken from reference TRBV5-1 and TRBJ1-2, is KAGVTQTPRYLIKTRGQQVTLSCSPISGHRSVSWYQQTPGQGLQFLFEYFSETQRNKGNFPGRFSGRQFSNSRSEMNVSTLELGDSALYLCASSLGSQIYGYTFGSGTRLTVV.

This chain joins TRBV10-3 and TRBJ2-3; a possible D gene is TRBD1 (6 bases). CDR1 is ENHRY and CDR2 is SYGVKD in the germline V gene. This CDR3 is built from 15 residues. V was trimmed by 6 bases and J by 0 bases, leaving 13 bases between them. CDR3 residues: CAISPTGASTDTQYF. The CDR3 nucleotides are TGTGCCATCAGCCCGACAGGTGCTAGCACAGATACGCAGTATTTT.

The sample holds a few counts of this clone. Other DNA sequences in the same sample also yield this CDR3. The rearrangement uses TRBV14 and TRBJ1-4; TRBD1 matches at 9 bases. The trim removed 4 bases at V and 8 bases at J, leaving 8 bases unmatched. The V gene's germline CDR1 is SGHDN and CDR2 FVKESK. The CDR3 covers 15 residues. CDR3 in DNA: TGTGCCAGCAGCCCAACGGGACAGGGTGGAGAAAAACTGTTTTTT. Encoded protein: CASSPTGQGGEKLFF.

This chain links TRBV6-5 with TRBJ1-4; D unresolved. Germline-derived CDR1 and CDR2 are MNHEY and SVGAGI. The CDR3 contains 14 residues. V was shortened by 6 bases and J by 0 bases, with 8 bases between the two germline ends. CDR3 loop: CASSSVATNEKLFF. The CDR3 DNA sequence: TGTGCCAGCAGCTCAGTAGCAACTAATGAAAAACTGTTTTTT.

This CDR3 is CASSTGPLGNEQFF. The CDR3 coding sequence is TGTGCCAGTAGTACTGGCCCCCTGGGGAATGAGCAGTTCTTC. The chain combines TRBV19 with TRBJ2-1; no reliable D call. CDR3 size: 14 residues. Germline V gives CDR1 LNHDA, CDR2 SQIVND (reference sequence). V dropped 4 bases and J dropped 7 bases, with 14 bases sitting between them.

The chain links TRBV10-3 to TRBJ1-2; 10 nucleotides align to TRBD1. The CDR3 runs to 16 residues. CDR1 and CDR2 from the germline V gene are ENHRY and SYGVKD. Unmatched junction bases numbered 14, after V lost 7 bases and J lost 6 bases. CDR3 nucleotides: TGTGCCATCAAGGGGACAGGGGAGAGGGTTTTGGATGGCTACACCTTC. Translating gives CAIKGTGERVLDGYTF.

This rearrangement joins TRBV28 to TRBJ1-6; 10 positions agree with TRBD1. The CDR3 covers 15 residues. Germline CDR1 MDHEN, CDR2 SYDVKM. After removal of 7 bases from V and 10 bases from J, the junction contained 10 bases not matched to a gene. In DNA, the CDR3 is TGTGCCAGCACCCCGGGGGGACAGGGGCGCTCACCCCTCCACTTT. It encodes CASTPGGQGRSPLHF.